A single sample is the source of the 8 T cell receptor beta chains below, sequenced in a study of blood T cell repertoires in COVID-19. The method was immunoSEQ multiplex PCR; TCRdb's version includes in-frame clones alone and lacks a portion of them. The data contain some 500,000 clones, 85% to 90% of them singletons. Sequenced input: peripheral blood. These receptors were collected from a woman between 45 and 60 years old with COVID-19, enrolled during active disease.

CDR3 loop: CASSTTGTISTDTQYF. The CDR3 DNA sequence: TGTGCCAGCAGTACTACCGGGACTATAAGCACAGATACGCAGTATTTT. The V gene is TRBV7-8, the J gene TRBJ2-3; TRBD2 matches at 7 bases. The CDR3 contains 16 residues. Losses at the gene ends were 6 bases for V and 0 bases for J; bases not matched to a gene: 9. The V gene's germline CDR1 is SGHVS and CDR2 FQNEAQ.

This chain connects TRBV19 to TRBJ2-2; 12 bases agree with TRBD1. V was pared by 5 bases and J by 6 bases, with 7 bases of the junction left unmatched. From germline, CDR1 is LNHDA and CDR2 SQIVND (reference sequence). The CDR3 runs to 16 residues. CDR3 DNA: TGTGCCAGTAGTGGGACAGGGGGCGCTGATGCCGGGGAGCTGTTTTTT. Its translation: CASSGTGGADAGELFF.

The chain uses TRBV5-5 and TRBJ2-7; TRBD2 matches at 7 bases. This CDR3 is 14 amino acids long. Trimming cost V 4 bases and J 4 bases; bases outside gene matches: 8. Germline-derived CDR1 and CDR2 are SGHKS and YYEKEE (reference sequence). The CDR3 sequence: CASSASTSWYEQYF. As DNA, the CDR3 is TGTGCCAGCAGCGCATCGACTAGCTGGTACGAGCAGTACTTC.

This chain's CDR3 is CASSSGQGPSYEQYF. CDR3 DNA sequence: TGCGCCAGCAGCTCCGGACAGGGGCCTTCCTACGAGCAGTACTTC. V is TRBV5-1 and J is TRBJ2-7, with 9 bases that match TRBD1. Germline assignment: CDR1 SGHRS and CDR2 YFSETQ. The CDR3 has 15 amino acids. After removal of 3 bases from V and 1 base from J, the junction contained 5 bases not matched to a gene. The full variable domain, rest sourced from reference TRBV5-1 and TRBJ2-7, is KAGVTQTPRYLIKTRGQQVTLSCSPISGHRSVSWYQQTPGQGLQFLFEYFSETQRNKGNFPGRFSGRQFSNSRSEMNVSTLELGDSALYLCASSSGQGPSYEQYFGPGTRLTVT.

CDR3 sequence (DNA): TGTGCCAGTGTTAAGGAGTCGGCGAACACTGAAGCTTTCTTT. It encodes CASVKESANTEAFF. This sequence joins TRBV7-9 and TRBJ1-1; no clear D gene. V lost 9 bases to trimming and J lost 1 base, with 15 bases between them. CDR3 length: 14 amino acids. The germline gives CDR1 SEHNR, CDR2 FQNEAQ (reference sequence).

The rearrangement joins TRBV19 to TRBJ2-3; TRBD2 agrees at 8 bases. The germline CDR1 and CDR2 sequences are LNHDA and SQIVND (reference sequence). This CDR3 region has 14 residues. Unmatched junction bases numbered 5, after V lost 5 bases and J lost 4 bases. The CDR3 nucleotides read TGTGCCAGTAGTTCACTAGCGGTCGCAGATACGCAGTATTTT. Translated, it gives CASSSLAVADTQYF.

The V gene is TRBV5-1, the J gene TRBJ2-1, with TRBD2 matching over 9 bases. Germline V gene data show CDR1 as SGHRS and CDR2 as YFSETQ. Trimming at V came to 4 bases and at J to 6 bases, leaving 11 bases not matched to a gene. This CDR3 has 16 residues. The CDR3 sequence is CASSNPRAGGPNEQFF. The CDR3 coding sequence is TGCGCCAGCAGCAATCCCCGGGCGGGGGGGCCCAATGAGCAGTTCTTC.

CDR3 DNA sequence: TGTGCCAGCAGCCCCCCTAGCACAGATACGCAGTATTTT. This codes for CASSPPSTDTQYF. The chain links TRBV3-1 (or the pseudogene TRBV3-2) to TRBJ2-3; D is unresolved. The V end was cut by 4 bases, the J end by 0 bases, with 5 bases between. Per germline, CDR1 LGHDT and CDR2 YNNKEL (reference sequence). The CDR3 loop spans 13 amino acids.